This T cell receptor (beta chain) was sequenced for a study of human T cells and chemical hapten exposure. Study-level information: Patch tests of 0.01% DPC on the upper back were read at 6 days.

A word on this clonotype: What it recognizes is unknown.

Notes on the study in general: Versus controls, expanded TCRs had significantly more large CDR3 similarity clusters.

V lost 1 base to trimming and J lost 0 bases, with 14 bases between them. CDR3 length: 16 amino acids. Germline CDR1 and CDR2: DFQATT and SNEGSKA (reference sequence). Time point specified: pre-sensitization, week 0. Treatment denoted: therapeutic diphenylcyclopropenone sensitization with weekly scalp DPC. Ahead of applying each patch test, blood was sampled. Unfractionated whole blood yielded total RNA. Using its own MiXCR run on the RACE reads, TCRdb lists one record per CDR3 protein. Of more than 250,000 distinct CDR3 sequences in the sample, approximately 8.4% were seen once. The chain employs TRBV20-1 and TRBJ2-3; D unclear. Sequenced material: whole blood, taken in connection with sensitization to the hapten diphenylcyclopropenone (DPC). This receptor was identified in a woman in her thirties or forties with alopecia areata. Some clones in this sample may be carry-over from other donors' samples. CDR3 bases: TGCAGTGCTAGAGTTGTGAAGGCCTCTAGCACAGATACGCAGTATTTT. Translating it yields CSARVVKASSTDTQYF.